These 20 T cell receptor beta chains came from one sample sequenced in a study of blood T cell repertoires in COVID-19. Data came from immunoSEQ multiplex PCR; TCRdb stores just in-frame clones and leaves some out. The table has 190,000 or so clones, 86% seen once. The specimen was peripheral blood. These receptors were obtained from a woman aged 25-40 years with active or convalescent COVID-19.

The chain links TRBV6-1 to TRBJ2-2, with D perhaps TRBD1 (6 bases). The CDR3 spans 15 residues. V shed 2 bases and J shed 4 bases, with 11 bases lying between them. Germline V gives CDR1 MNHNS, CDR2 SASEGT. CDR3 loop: CASSESGTSTGELFF. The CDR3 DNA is TGTGCCAGCAGTGAATCCGGGACAAGCACCGGGGAGCTGTTTTTT.

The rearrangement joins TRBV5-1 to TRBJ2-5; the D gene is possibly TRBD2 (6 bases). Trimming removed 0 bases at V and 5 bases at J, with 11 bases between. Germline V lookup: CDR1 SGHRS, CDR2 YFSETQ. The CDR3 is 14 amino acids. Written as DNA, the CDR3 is TGCGCCAGCAGCTTGGTGGGAGGAGTGGAGACCCAGTACTTC. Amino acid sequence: CASSLVGGVETQYF.

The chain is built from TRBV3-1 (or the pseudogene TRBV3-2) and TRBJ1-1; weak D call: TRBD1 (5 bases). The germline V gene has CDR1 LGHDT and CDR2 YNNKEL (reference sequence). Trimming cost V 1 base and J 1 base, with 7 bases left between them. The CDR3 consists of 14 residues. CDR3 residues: CASSQGQSNTEAFF. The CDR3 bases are TGTGCCAGCAGCCAAGGACAGTCGAACACTGAAGCTTTCTTT.

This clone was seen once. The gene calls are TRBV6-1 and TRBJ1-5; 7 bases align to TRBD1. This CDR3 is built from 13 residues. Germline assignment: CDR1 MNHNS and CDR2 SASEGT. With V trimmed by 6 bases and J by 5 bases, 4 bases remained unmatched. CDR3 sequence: CASSRDRDQPQHF. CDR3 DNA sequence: TGTGCCAGCAGCCGGGACAGAGATCAGCCCCAGCATTTT.

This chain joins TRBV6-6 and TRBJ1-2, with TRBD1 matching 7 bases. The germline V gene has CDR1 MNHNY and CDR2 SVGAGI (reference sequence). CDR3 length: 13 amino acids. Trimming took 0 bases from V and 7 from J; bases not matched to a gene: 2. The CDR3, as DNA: TGTGCCAGCAGTTACTCAGGGGGCCTTGGCTACACCTTC. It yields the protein CASSYSGGLGYTF.

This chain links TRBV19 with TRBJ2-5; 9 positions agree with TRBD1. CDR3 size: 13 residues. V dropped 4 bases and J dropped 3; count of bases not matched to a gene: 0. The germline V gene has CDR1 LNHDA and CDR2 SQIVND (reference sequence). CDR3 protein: CASSRDREETQYF. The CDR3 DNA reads TGTGCCAGTAGTAGGGACAGGGAAGAGACCCAGTACTTC.

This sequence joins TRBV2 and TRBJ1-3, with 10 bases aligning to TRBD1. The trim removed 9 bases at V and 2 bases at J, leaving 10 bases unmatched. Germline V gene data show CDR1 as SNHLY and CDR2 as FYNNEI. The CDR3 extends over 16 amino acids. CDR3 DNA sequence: TGTGCCAGTACTGGAGGACAGGGGGGCCCTGGAAACACCATATATTTT. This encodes CASTGGQGGPGNTIYF.

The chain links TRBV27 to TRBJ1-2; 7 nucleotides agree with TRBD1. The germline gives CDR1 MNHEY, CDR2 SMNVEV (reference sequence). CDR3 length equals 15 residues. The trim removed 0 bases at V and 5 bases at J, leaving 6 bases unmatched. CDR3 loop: CASSLSRTGPYGYTF. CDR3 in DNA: TGTGCCAGCAGTTTATCCCGGACAGGCCCTTATGGCTACACCTTC.

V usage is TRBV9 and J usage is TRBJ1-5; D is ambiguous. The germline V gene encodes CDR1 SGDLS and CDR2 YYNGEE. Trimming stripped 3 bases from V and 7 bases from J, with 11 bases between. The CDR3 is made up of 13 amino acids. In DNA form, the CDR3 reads TGTGCCAGCAGCGCGGCGGGGAACCAGCCCCAGCATTTT. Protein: CASSAAGNQPQHF.

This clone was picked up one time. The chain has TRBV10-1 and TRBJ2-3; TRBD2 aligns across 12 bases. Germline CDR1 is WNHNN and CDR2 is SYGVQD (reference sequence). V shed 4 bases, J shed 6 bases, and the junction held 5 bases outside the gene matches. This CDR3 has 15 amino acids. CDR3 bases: TGCGCCAGCAGTGTCGGAACTAGCGGGAGGGATACGCAGTATTTT. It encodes CASSVGTSGRDTQYF.

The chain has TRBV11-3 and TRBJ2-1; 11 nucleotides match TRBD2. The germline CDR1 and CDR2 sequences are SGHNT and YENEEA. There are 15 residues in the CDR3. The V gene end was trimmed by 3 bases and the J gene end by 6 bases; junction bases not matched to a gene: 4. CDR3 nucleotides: TGTGCCAGCAGCTTTACTAGCGGGAGACCCAATGAGCAGTTCTTC. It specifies CASSFTSGRPNEQFF.

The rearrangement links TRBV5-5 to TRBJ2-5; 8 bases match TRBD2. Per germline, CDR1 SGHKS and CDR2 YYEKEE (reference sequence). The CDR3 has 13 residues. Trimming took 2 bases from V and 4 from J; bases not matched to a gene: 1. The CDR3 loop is CASSFSGVETQYF. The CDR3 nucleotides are TGTGCCAGCAGCTTTAGCGGGGTAGAGACCCAGTACTTC.

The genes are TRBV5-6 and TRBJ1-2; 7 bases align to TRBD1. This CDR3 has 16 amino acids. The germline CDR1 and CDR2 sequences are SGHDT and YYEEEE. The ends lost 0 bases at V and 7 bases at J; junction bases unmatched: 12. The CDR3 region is CASSLEVVGQLTGYTF. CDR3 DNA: TGTGCCAGCAGCTTGGAGGTTGTGGGACAGCTGACTGGCTACACCTTC.

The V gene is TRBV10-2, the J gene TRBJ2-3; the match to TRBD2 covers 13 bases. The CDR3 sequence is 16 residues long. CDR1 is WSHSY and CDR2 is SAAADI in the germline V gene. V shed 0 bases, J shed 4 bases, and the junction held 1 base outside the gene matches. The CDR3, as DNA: TGCGCCAGCAGTGAGTCGGGACTAGCGGGGTCAGATACGCAGTATTTT. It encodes CASSESGLAGSDTQYF.

The CDR3 is CSVEFERLNTEAFF. Here the CDR3 DNA reads TGCAGCGTTGAATTCGAACGGTTGAACACTGAAGCTTTCTTT. The rearrangement joins TRBV29-1 to TRBJ1-1, with no clear D. V lost 2 bases and J 0 bases, leaving 10 bases between the germline ends. There are 14 residues in the CDR3. The germline V gene has CDR1 SQVTM and CDR2 ANQGSEA.

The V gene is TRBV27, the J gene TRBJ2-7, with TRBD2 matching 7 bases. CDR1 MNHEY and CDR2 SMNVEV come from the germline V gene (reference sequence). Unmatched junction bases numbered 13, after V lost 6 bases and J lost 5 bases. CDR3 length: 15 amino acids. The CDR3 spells CASSSEDPGRDEQYF. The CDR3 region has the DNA TGTGCCAGCAGCTCAGAAGATCCAGGGAGGGACGAGCAGTACTTC.

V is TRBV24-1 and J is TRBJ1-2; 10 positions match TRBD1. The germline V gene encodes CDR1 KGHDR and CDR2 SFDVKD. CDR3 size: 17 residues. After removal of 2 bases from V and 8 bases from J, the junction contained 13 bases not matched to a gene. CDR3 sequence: CATSDWGRGQGDQGYTF. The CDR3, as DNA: TGTGCCACCAGTGATTGGGGTCGAGGACAGGGGGATCAAGGCTACACCTTC.

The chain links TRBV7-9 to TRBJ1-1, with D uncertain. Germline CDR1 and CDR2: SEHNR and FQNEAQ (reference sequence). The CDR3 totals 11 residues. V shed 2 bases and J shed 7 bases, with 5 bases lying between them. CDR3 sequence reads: CASSLRLEAFF. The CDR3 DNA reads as TGTGCCAGCAGCTTAAGACTTGAAGCTTTCTTT.

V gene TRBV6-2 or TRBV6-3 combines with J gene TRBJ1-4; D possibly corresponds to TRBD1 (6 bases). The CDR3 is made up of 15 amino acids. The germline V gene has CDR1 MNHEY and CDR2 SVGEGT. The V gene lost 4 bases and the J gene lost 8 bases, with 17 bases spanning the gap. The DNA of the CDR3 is TGTGCCAGCAGTTCGAGAAAGGGGGTTTGGGAAAAACTGTTTTTT. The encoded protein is CASSSRKGVWEKLFF.

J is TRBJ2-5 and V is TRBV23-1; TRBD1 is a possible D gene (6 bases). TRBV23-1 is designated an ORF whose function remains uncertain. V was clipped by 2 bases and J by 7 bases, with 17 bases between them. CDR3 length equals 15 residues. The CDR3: CASSQIGGQFATQYF. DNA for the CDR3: TGCGCCAGCAGTCAAATCGGAGGACAGTTTGCGACCCAGTACTTC.